The source of this T cell receptor (beta chain) is a study of identical twins. TCRdb passed the 5' RACE reads through MiXCR, listing each CDR3 protein once. The repertoire has roughly 720,000 distinct CDR3 sequences, 18% of them found once; the top ten carry over 10%. In this sample, this clonotype turned up a few times. A further study also used this sample, focusing on T cells expressing NK-cell markers.

This clonotype was obtained from a woman aged 18-35 years in good health. Sequenced sample: PBMCs.

CDR3 sequence (DNA): TGTGCCAGCAACGACGCTCCCGGGGGGTTGGCAACCGGGGAGCTGTTTTTT. Protein product: CASNDAPGGLATGELFF. The chain combines TRBV27 with TRBJ2-2, with TRBD2 matching over 7 bases. Germline V lookup: CDR1 MNHEY, CDR2 SMNVEV (reference sequence). V lost 7 bases, J lost 5 bases, and 16 bases stayed unmatched. The CDR3 has 17 amino acids.